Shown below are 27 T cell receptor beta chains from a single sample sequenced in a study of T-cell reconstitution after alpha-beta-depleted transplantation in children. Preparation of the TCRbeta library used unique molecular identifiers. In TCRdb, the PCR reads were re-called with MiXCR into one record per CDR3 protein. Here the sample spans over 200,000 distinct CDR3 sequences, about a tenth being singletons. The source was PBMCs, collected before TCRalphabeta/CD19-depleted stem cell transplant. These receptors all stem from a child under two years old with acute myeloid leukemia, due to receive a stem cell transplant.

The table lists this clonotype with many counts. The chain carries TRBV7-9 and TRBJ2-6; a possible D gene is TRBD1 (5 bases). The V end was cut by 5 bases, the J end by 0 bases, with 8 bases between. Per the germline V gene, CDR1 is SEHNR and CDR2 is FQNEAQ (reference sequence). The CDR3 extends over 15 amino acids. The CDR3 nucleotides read TGTGCCAGCAGCCGAACAGGCTCTGGGGCCAACGTCCTGACTTTC. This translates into CASSRTGSGANVLTF.

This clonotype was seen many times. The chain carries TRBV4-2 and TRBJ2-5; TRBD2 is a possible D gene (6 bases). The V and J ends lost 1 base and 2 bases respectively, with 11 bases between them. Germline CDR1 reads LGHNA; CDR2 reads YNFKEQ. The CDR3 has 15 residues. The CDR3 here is CASSQGASAQETQYF. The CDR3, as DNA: TGTGCCAGCAGCCAAGGCGCTAGCGCGCAAGAGACCCAGTACTTC.

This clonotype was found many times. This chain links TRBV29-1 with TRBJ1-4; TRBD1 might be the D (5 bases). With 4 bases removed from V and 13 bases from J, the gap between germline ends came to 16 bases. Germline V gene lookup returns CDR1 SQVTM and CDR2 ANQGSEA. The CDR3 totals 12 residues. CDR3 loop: CSVVGEASRLFF. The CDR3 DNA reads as TGCAGCGTTGTAGGGGAGGCGTCGAGACTGTTTTTT.

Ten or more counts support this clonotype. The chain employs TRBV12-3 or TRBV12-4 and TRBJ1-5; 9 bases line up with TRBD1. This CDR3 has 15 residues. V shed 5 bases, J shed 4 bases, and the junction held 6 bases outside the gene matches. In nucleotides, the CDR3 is TGTGCCAGCAGTCGGACAGGGGTTCTGAATCAGCCCCAGCATTTT. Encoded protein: CASSRTGVLNQPQHF.

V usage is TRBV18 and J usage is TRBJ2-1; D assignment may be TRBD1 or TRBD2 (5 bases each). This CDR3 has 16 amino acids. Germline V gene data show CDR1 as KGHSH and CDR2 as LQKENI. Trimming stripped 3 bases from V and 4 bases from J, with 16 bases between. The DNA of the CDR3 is TGTGCCAGCTCACCCGGCTGGGGGAGTTGGTACAATGAGCAGTTCTTC. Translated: CASSPGWGSWYNEQFF.

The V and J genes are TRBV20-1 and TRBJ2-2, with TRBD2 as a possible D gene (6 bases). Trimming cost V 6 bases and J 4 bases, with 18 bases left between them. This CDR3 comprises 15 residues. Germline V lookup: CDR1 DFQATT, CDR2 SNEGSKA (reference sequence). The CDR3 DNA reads TGCAGTGCGGCTAGCGCTCTTCACGGCACCGGGGAGCTGTTTTTT. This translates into CSAASALHGTGELFF.

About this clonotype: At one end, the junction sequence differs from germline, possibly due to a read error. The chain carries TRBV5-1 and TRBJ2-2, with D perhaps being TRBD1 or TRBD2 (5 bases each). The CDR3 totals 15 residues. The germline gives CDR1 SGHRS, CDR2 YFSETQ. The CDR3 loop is CASSLTDLNTRELFF. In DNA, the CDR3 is TGCGCCAGCAGCTTGACAGACTTGAACACCAGGGAGCTGTTCTTT.

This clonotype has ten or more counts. CDR3 nucleotides: TGTGCCAGCAGCACGAGTAGGGGCAATGAGCAGTTCTTC. Encoded protein: CASSTSRGNEQFF. The chain employs TRBV7-2 and TRBJ2-1, with a possible D match to TRBD1 (5 bases). The germline CDR1 and CDR2 sequences are SGHTA and FQGNSA. V lost 5 bases, J lost 6 bases, and 11 bases lay in between. The CDR3 runs 13 residues.

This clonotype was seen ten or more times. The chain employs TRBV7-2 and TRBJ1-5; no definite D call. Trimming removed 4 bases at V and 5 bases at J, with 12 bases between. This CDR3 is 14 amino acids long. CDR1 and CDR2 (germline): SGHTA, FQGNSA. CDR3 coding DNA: TGTGCCAGCAGCTCGCGGACGGGTGATCAGCCCCAGCATTTT. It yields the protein CASSSRTGDQPQHF. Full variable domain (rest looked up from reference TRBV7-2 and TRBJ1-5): GAGVSQSPSNKVTEKGKDVELRCDPISGHTALYWYRQSLGQGLEFLIYFQGNSAPDKSGLPSDRFSAERTGGSVSTLTIQRTQQEDSAVYLCASSSRTGDQPQHFGDGTRLSIL.

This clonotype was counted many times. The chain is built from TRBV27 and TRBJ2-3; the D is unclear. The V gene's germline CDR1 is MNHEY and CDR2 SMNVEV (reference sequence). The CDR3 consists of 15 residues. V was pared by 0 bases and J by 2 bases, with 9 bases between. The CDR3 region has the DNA TGTGCCAGCAGTTTATCCTCCCAAACCACAGATACGCAGTATTTT. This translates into CASSLSSQTTDTQYF.

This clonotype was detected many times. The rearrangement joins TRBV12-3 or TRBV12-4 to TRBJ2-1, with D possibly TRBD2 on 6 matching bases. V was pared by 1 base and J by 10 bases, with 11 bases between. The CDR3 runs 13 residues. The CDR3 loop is CASSLGEVYEQFF. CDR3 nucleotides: TGTGCCAGCAGTTTAGGGGAGGTATACGAGCAGTTCTTC.

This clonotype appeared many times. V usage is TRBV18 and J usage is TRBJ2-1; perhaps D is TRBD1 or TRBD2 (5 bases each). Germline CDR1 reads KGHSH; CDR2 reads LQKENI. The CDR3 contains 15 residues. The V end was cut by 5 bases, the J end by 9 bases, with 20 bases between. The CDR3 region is CASSEYQGPQSEQFF. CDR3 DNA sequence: TGTGCCAGCTCAGAGTATCAGGGACCACAAAGTGAGCAGTTCTTC.

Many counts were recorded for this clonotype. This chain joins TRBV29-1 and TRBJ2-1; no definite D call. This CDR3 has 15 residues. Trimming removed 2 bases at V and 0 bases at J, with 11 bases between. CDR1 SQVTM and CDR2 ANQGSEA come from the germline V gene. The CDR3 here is CSVEKPPSSYNEQFF. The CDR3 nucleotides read TGCAGCGTTGAAAAGCCGCCGAGCTCCTACAATGAGCAGTTCTTC.

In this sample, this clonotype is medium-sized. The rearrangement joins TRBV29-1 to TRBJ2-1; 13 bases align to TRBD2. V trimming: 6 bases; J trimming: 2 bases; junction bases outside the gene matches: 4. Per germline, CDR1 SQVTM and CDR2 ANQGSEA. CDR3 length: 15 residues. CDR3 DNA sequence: TGCAGCGTGCCGGGACTAGCGGGAACCTACAATGAGCAGTTCTTC. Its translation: CSVPGLAGTYNEQFF.

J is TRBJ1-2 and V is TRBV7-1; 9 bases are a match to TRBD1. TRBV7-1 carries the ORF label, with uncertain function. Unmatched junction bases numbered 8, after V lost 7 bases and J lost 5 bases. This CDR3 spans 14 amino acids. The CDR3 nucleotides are TGTGCCAGCAACTCGGACAGGGGATTATATGGCTACACCTTC. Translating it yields CASNSDRGLYGYTF.

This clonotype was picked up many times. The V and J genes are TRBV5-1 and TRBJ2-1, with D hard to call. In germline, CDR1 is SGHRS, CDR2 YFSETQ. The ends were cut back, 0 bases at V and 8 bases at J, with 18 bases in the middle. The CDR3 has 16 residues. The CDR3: CASSLVTARHIYEQFF. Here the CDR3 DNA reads TGCGCCAGCAGCTTGGTCACAGCGCGACACATCTATGAGCAGTTCTTC.

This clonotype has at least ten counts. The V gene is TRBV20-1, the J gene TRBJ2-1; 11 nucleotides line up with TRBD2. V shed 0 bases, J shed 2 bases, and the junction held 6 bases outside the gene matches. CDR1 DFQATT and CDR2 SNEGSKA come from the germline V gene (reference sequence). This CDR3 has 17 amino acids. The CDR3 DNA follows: TGCAGTGCTAGAGATTCGGCTAGCGGGAGGACCTACAATGAGCAGTTCTTC. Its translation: CSARDSASGRTYNEQFF.

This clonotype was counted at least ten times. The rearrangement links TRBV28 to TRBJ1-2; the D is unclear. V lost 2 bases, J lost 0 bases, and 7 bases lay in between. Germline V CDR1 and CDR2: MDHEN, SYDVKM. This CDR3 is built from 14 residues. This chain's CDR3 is CASSLGQSNYGYTF. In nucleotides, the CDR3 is TGTGCCAGCAGTTTAGGGCAATCTAACTATGGCTACACCTTC.

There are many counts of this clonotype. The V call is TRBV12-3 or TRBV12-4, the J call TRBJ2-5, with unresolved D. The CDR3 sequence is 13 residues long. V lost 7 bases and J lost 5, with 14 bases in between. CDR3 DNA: TGTGCCAGCACCCTTATGGGTGGGGAGACCCAGTACTTC. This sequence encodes CASTLMGGETQYF.

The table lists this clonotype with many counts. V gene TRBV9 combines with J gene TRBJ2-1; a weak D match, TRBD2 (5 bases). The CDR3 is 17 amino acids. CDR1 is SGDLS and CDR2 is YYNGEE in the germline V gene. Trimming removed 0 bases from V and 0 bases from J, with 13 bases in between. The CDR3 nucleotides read TGTGCCAGCAGCGTAGGTTTCCTAGCCTTCTCCTACAATGAGCAGTTCTTC. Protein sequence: CASSVGFLAFSYNEQFF.

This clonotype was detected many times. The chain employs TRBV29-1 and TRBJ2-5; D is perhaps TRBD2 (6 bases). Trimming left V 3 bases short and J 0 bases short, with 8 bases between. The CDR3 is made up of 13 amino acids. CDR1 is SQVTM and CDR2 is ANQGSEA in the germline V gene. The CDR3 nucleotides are TGCAGCGTTGATCGGGGGTACCAAGAGACCCAGTACTTC. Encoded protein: CSVDRGYQETQYF.

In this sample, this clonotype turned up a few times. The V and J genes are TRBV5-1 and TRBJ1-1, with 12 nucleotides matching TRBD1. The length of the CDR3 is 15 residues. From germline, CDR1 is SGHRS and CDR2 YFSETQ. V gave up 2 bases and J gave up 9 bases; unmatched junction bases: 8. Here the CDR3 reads CASSFTAGQGAQAFF. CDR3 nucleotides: TGCGCCAGCAGCTTTACTGCGGGACAGGGGGCGCAAGCTTTCTTT.

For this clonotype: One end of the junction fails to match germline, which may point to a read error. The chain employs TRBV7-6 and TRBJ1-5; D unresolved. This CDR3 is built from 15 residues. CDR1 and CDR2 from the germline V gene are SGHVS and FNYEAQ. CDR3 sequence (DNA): TGTGCCGGCAGCCCCGCCTCTTGGGGCAATCAGCCCCAGCATTTT. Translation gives CAGSPASWGNQPQHF.

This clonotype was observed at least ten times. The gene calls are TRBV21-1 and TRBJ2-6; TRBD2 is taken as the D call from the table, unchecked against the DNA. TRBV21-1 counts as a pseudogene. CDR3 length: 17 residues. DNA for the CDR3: TGTGCCAGCAGCATACCGGGAGGTCGCTCTGGGGCCAACGTCCTGACTTTC. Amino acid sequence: CASSIPGGRSGANVLTF.

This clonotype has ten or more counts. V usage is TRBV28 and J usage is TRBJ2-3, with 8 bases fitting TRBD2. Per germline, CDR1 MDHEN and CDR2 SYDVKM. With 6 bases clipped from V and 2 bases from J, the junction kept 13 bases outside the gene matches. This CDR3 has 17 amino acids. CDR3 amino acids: CASRRQAGVSFTDTQYF. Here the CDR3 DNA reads TGTGCCAGCAGGCGTCAAGCGGGAGTATCCTTCACAGATACGCAGTATTTT.

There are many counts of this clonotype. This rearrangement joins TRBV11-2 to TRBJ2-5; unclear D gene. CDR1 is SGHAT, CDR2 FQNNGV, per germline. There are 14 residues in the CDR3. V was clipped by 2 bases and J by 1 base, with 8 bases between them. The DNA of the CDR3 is TGTGCCAGCAGCTTAAGGCTAGGCCAAGAGACCCAGTACTTC. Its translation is CASSLRLGQETQYF. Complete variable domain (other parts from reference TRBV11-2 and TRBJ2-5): EAGVAQSPRYKIIEKRQSVAFWCNPISGHATLYWYQQILGQGPKLLIQFQNNGVVDDSQLPKDRFSAERLKGVDSTLKIQPAKLEDSAVYLCASSLRLGQETQYFGPGTRLLVL.

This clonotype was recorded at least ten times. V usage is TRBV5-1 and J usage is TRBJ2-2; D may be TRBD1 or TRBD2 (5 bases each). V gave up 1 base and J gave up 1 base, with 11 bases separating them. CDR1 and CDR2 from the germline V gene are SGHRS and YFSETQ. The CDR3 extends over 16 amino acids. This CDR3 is CASSLTGPRNTGELFF. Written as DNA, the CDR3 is TGCGCCAGCAGCTTGACGGGACCTAGGAACACCGGGGAGCTGTTTTTT.